This TCR beta chain comes out of a study of blood T cell repertoires in COVID-19. Study in general: T cells, B-cell-depleted T cells, or PBMCs provided the cDNA or gDNA that served as material.

The CDR3 is 15 residues long. Trimming removed 4 bases at V and 3 bases at J, with 13 bases between. Germline V gene sequence: CDR1 LGHNA, CDR2 YNFKEQ. Authors' data handling: Amplification of reference gene primers was used by the study to estimate nucleated cell counts. Clones were sequenced by immunoSEQ multiplex PCR, and TCRdb holds only the in-frame ones, with some missing. Clone size and the V and J calls come from that table; the DNA yielded D and trimming. The sample lists about 150,000 clones, approximately 80% seen once, with roughly 0.6% in the top ten. This clone was detected only a few times.

The V gene is TRBV4-2, the J gene TRBJ2-1; D is uncertain. This receptor was identified in a man aged 55 to 70 with acute or convalescent COVID-19. The sample consisted of peripheral blood. CDR3 coding DNA: TGTGCCAGCAGCCCTTCGGCGGCCGACTACAATGAGCAGTTCTTC. It yields the protein CASSPSAADYNEQFF.